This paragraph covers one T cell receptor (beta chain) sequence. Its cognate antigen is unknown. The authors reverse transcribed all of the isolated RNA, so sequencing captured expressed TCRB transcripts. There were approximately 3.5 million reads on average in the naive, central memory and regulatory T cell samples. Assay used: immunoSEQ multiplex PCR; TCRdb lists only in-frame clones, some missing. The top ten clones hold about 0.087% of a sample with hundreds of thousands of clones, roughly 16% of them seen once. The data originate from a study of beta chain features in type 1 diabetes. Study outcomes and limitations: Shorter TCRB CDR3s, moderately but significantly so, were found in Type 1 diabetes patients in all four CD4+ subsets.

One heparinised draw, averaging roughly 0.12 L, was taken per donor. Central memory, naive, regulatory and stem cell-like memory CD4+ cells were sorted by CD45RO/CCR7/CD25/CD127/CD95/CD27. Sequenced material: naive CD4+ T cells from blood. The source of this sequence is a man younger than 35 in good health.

The CDR3 DNA is TGTGCCAGCATGAACGGGGGTTCGCTTCAAGAGACCCAGTACTTC. Encoded protein: CASMNGGSLQETQYF. The chain has TRBV2 and TRBJ2-5; weak D call: TRBD2 (6 bases). The germline gives CDR1 SNHLY, CDR2 FYNNEI. This CDR3 region has 15 residues. Trimming took off 7 bases at V and 2 bases at J, with 17 bases between the two ends.